Included here is one T cell receptor beta chain sequence, with context. The data were produced by immunoSEQ multiplex PCR, yet TCRdb's version contains in-frame clones alone and is incomplete. The data hold 200,000 to 250,000 clones, with more than 70% observed a single time. This entry is derived from a study of blood T cell repertoires in COVID-19. This CDR3 is 14 amino acids long. CDR1 KGHSH and CDR2 LQKENI come from the germline V gene. V gave up 6 bases and J gave up 5 bases; unmatched junction bases: 9. The origin of this receptor is a woman aged 60 to 75 with acute or convalescent COVID-19. This chain links TRBV18 with TRBJ1-1; 7 nucleotides agree with TRBD1. Sequenced material: peripheral blood. CDR3 amino acids: CASSYDRVGTEAFF. The CDR3 DNA is TGTGCCAGCTCGTACGACAGGGTGGGTACTGAAGCTTTCTTT.